Below are 27 T cell receptor beta chains sequenced from a single sample in a study of blood T cell repertoires in COVID-19. The method was immunoSEQ multiplex PCR; TCRdb's version includes in-frame clones alone and lacks a portion of them. The sample consists of under 100,000 clones, roughly 87% of them appearing once. The specimen sequenced was peripheral blood. Receptor source: a male donor with acute or convalescent COVID-19.

DNA for the CDR3: TGCAGCGCTGACAGCGGGGTGGAGACCCAGTACTTC. Amino acids: CSADSGVETQYF. The chain couples TRBV29-1 to TRBJ2-5, with 7 bases aligning to TRBD2. The CDR3 length is 12 residues. Trimming at V came to 7 bases and at J to 5 bases, leaving 7 bases not matched to a gene. Germline CDR1 SQVTM, CDR2 ANQGSEA.

V is TRBV27 and J is TRBJ1-1; weak D call: TRBD1 (6 bases). CDR1 is MNHEY, CDR2 SMNVEV, per germline (reference sequence). V lost 1 base and J lost 4, with 16 bases in between. The CDR3 contains 16 residues. The CDR3 sequence is CASSLWSGAEGTEAFF. The CDR3 bases are TGTGCCAGCAGTTTATGGTCAGGGGCAGAGGGCACTGAAGCTTTCTTT.

This sequence joins TRBV9 and TRBJ2-1; 10 nucleotides line up with TRBD1. The CDR3 consists of 16 residues. V lost 9 bases to trimming and J lost 4 bases; unmatched junction nucleotides: 13. In germline, CDR1 is SGDLS, CDR2 YYNGEE. The CDR3 DNA reads TGTGCCACCTCTCTAGGGGGGGACAGGGGATACAATGAGCAGTTCTTC. It encodes CATSLGGDRGYNEQFF.

This clone has just one count. The J gene is TRBJ2-1, the V gene TRBV28, with D possibly being TRBD1 (6 bases). The germline V gene encodes CDR1 MDHEN and CDR2 SYDVKM. V was pared by 6 bases and J by 0 bases, with 12 bases between. The CDR3 contains 15 residues. The CDR3 nucleotides are TGTGCCAGCAGAGGGGGAGTAGGCTCCTACAATGAGCAGTTCTTC. The encoded protein is CASRGGVGSYNEQFF. Using reference TRBV28 and TRBJ2-1 for the parts outside the CDR3, the full variable domain is DVKVTQSSRYLVKRTGEKVFLECVQDMDHENMFWYRQDPGLGLRLIYFSYDVKMKEKGDIPEGYSVSREKKERFSLILESASTNQTSMYLCASRGGVGSYNEQFFGPGTRLTVL.

This clone was observed a single time. The chain is built from TRBV5-4 and TRBJ2-5; D may be TRBD1 (6 bases). The CDR3 has 15 residues. Looked up from germline, CDR1 is SGHNT and CDR2 is YYREEE (reference sequence). The V end was cut by 2 bases, the J end by 4 bases, with 15 bases between. CDR3 residues: CASSFYQGNGETQYF. In nucleotides, the CDR3 is TGTGCCAGCAGCTTCTATCAGGGGAACGGAGAGACCCAGTACTTC.

The V and J genes are TRBV18 and TRBJ1-6; no clear D. The CDR3 runs to 14 residues. Looked up from germline, CDR1 is KGHSH and CDR2 is LQKENI. The ends were cut back, 4 bases at V and 7 bases at J, with 11 bases in the middle. The CDR3 DNA reads as TGTGCCAGCTCACACGGAGCAGAAAATTCACCCCTCCACTTT. It encodes CASSHGAENSPLHF.

The chain combines TRBV27 with TRBJ1-2, with 7 bases lining up with TRBD1. Trimming at V came to 2 bases and at J to 7 bases, leaving 4 bases not matched to a gene. The CDR3 contains 13 residues. Germline CDR1 is MNHEY and CDR2 is SMNVEV (reference sequence). CDR3 bases: TGTGCCAGCAGTTTAGAGGGGGCAGGTGGCTACACCTTC. Residues: CASSLEGAGGYTF.

The DNA of the CDR3 is TGTGCCAGCAGCCGTGACAGGGGCCAAGGACCCCTCCACTTT. This gives the protein CASSRDRGQGPLHF. The chain joins TRBV5-5 to TRBJ1-6; 8 bases fit TRBD1. Germline V gene sequence: CDR1 SGHKS, CDR2 YYEKEE (reference sequence). The trim removed 4 bases at V and 12 bases at J, leaving 9 bases unmatched. This CDR3 is built from 14 residues.

This chain connects TRBV27 to TRBJ2-7; D is perhaps TRBD2 (5 bases). The CDR3 spans 14 residues. Looked up from germline, CDR1 is MNHEY and CDR2 is SMNVEV (reference sequence). The ends were cut back, 2 bases at V and 6 bases at J, with 14 bases in the middle. The CDR3 reads CASSLNPEGCEQYF. CDR3 nucleotide sequence: TGTGCCAGCAGTTTAAACCCCGAGGGCTGCGAGCAGTACTTC.

This rearrangement joins TRBV11-2 to TRBJ1-1, with 12 bases aligning to TRBD1. This CDR3 contains 18 residues. Germline-derived CDR1 and CDR2 are SGHAT and FQNNGV. J gave up 4 bases and V 1 base, and 10 bases lay outside the gene matches. The DNA of the CDR3 is TGTGCCAGCAGCTTAGTGGGACAGGGGGCGAGCCATAGCACTGAAGCTTTCTTT. This encodes CASSLVGQGASHSTEAFF.

The chain couples TRBV6-5 to TRBJ1-4; 8 bases are shared with TRBD1. V dropped 6 bases and J dropped 8; count of bases not matched to a gene: 8. This CDR3 is built from 14 residues. Germline loops: CDR1 MNHEY, CDR2 SVGAGI. The CDR3 region is CASRGRTGNEKLFF. The CDR3 DNA is TGTGCCAGCAGGGGGCGGACAGGGAACGAAAAACTGTTTTTT.

A few counts support this clone. The chain links TRBV3-1 (or the pseudogene TRBV3-2) to TRBJ2-7; 7 nucleotides match TRBD2. The germline gives CDR1 LGHDT, CDR2 YNNKEL (reference sequence). This CDR3 has 16 residues. V shed 0 bases and J 3 bases; nucleotides not matched to a gene: 8. The CDR3: CASSQEGRGSGYEQYF. The CDR3 coding sequence is TGTGCCAGCAGCCAAGAAGGGAGGGGCTCTGGCTACGAGCAGTACTTC.

This clone was seen ten or more times. This sequence joins TRBV5-6 and TRBJ1-2, with TRBD1 identical over 7 bases. V shed 5 bases and J 6 bases; nucleotides not matched to a gene: 13. This CDR3 contains 15 residues. The V gene's germline CDR1 is SGHDT and CDR2 YYEEEE. In DNA, the CDR3 is TGTGCCAGCAGTCCGAGGGGGCTGGGCCACGATGGCTACACCTTC. This sequence encodes CASSPRGLGHDGYTF.

Comment on this clone: At one boundary the junction diverges from the germline segment, which might be a read error. V and J are TRBV7-7 and TRBJ2-3, with 14 bases that match TRBD2. Germline V CDR1 and CDR2: SSHAT, FNYEAQ (reference sequence). The CDR3 consists of 15 residues. CDR3 nucleotides: TGTGCTAGCAGCACCGGGACTAGCGGGGGAACGGCGCAGTATTTT. Protein sequence: CASSTGTSGGTAQYF. The complete variable domain, with remaining parts taken from reference TRBV7-7 and TRBJ2-3, reads GAGVSQSPRYKVTKRGQDVTLRCDPISSHATLYWYQQALGQGPEFLTYFNYEAQPDKSGLPSDRFSAERPEGSISTLTIQRTEQRDSAMYRCASSTGTSGGTAQYFGPGTRLTVL.

The genes are TRBV10-3 and TRBJ1-2, with 7 nucleotides matching TRBD1. The CDR3 length is 15 residues. V was clipped by 2 bases and J by 4 bases; unmatched bases: 7. The germline CDR1 and CDR2 sequences are ENHRY and SYGVKD. CDR3: CAISEGRTGGYGYTF. The CDR3 bases are TGTGCCATCAGTGAGGGTCGGACAGGAGGCTATGGCTACACCTTC.

V gene TRBV19 combines with J gene TRBJ2-3, with 8 bases identical to TRBD1. Germline-derived CDR1 and CDR2 are LNHDA and SQIVND (reference sequence). The CDR3 covers 16 residues. V trimming: 3 bases; J trimming: 5 bases; junction bases outside the gene matches: 10. CDR3 nucleotide sequence: TGTGCCAGTAGTATTAGTGGACAGGGATTGAGAGATACGCAGTATTTT. Protein sequence: CASSISGQGLRDTQYF. Based on the CDR3 plus reference TRBV19 and TRBJ2-3, the full variable domain is DGGITQSPKYLFRKEGQNVTLSCEQNLNHDAMYWYRQDPGQGLRLIYYSQIVNDFQKGDIAEGYSVSREKKESFPLTVTSAQKNPTAFYLCASSISGQGLRDTQYFGPGTRLTVL.

J is TRBJ1-1 and V is TRBV5-1; D call uncertain. CDR3 size: 16 residues. V lost 4 bases, J lost 0 bases, and 16 bases lay in between. Per the germline V gene, CDR1 is SGHRS and CDR2 is YFSETQ. The CDR3 sequence: CASSLNPPGLNTEAFF. CDR3 DNA sequence: TGCGCCAGCAGCCTTAACCCCCCAGGCTTGAACACTGAAGCTTTCTTT.

This sequence joins TRBV27 and TRBJ1-1; 7 bases are a match to TRBD1. V dropped 6 bases and J dropped 0; count of bases not matched to a gene: 22. The CDR3 covers 20 residues. Germline V gene lookup returns CDR1 MNHEY and CDR2 SMNVEV (reference sequence). CDR3 nucleotide sequence: TGTGCCAGCAGGATGGTGGGACAGCTCCCTCTCAAGCCCTTGAACACTGAAGCTTTCTTT. As protein: CASRMVGQLPLKPLNTEAFF.

The V gene is TRBV2, the J gene TRBJ1-2; the match to TRBD1 covers 7 bases. Looked up from germline, CDR1 is SNHLY and CDR2 is FYNNEI. After removal of 4 bases from V and 4 bases from J, the junction contained 9 bases not matched to a gene. The CDR3 is made up of 15 amino acids. Written as DNA, the CDR3 is TGTGCCAGCAGTGTTGGGGCAGGGGGGATCTATGGCTACACCTTC. Protein sequence: CASSVGAGGIYGYTF.

The chain recombines TRBV29-1 with TRBJ2-2, with D maybe TRBD1 (6 bases). CDR3 length: 13 residues. Between the trimmed V and J ends, which lost 6 bases and 0 bases, there was a span of 8 bases. Germline V gene data show CDR1 as SQVTM and CDR2 as ANQGSEA. This CDR3 reads CSVDSTNTGELFF. CDR3 in DNA: TGCAGCGTGGACAGTACGAACACCGGGGAGCTGTTTTTT.

This clone has a single count. The chain combines TRBV10-3 with TRBJ2-7; 7 bases match TRBD1. The V segment lost 7 bases and the J segment 3 bases; nucleotides outside the gene matches: 9. Per the germline V gene, CDR1 is ENHRY and CDR2 is SYGVKD. The CDR3 sequence is 14 residues long. DNA of the CDR3: TGTGCCATCACCTCGACCGGGACAGTCTACGAGCAGTACTTC. Protein product: CAITSTGTVYEQYF.

This rearrangement joins TRBV12-3 or TRBV12-4 to TRBJ1-3, with unresolved D. Trimming removed 5 bases at V and 4 bases at J, with 9 bases between. The CDR3 runs to 13 residues. The CDR3 coding sequence is TGTGCCAGCAGTCCCAGTACGGGAAACACCATATATTTT. This gives the protein CASSPSTGNTIYF.

This clone has a handful of counts. CDR3 sequence: CASSANRGVSEKLFF. The CDR3 coding sequence is TGCGCCAGCAGCGCCAACAGGGGAGTGTCCGAAAAACTGTTTTTT. The gene calls are TRBV5-1 and TRBJ1-4, with 7 bases lining up with TRBD1. CDR1 is SGHRS and CDR2 is YFSETQ in the germline V gene. V lost 4 bases, J lost 8 bases, and 11 bases stayed unmatched. There are 15 residues in the CDR3.

The chain recombines TRBV3-1 (or the pseudogene TRBV3-2) with TRBJ2-5; D is unresolved. Trimming removed 0 bases from V and 4 bases from J, with 9 bases in between. CDR1 is LGHDT and CDR2 is YNNKEL in the germline V gene (reference sequence). The CDR3 loop spans 14 amino acids. The CDR3 DNA follows: TGTGCCAGCAGCCAAGAAAACAGAAGAGAGACCCAGTACTTC. Translation gives CASSQENRRETQYF.

The chain links TRBV6-5 to TRBJ1-1; D is perhaps TRBD1 (5 bases). V was cut by 2 bases and J by 6 bases, with 10 bases left in between. This CDR3 has 13 amino acids. Germline V gives CDR1 MNHEY, CDR2 SVGAGI. The CDR3 spells CASSYVRGSEAFF. The CDR3 DNA follows: TGTGCCAGCAGTTACGTAAGGGGTTCTGAAGCTTTCTTT.

CDR3 residues: CASSEAGPGREKLFF. CDR3 in DNA: TGTGCCAGCAGTGAAGCGGGGCCAGGAAGGGAAAAACTGTTTTTT. The chain carries TRBV2 and TRBJ1-4; possibly TRBD1 for D (5 bases). CDR3 length: 15 amino acids. The V end lost 0 bases, the J end lost 8 bases, and 13 bases lay between the germline ends. Germline CDR1 SNHLY, CDR2 FYNNEI.

The genes are TRBV3-1 (or the pseudogene TRBV3-2) and TRBJ1-6; no reliable D call. With 3 bases removed from V and 0 bases from J, the gap between germline ends came to 9 bases. The CDR3 runs to 16 residues. Germline V lookup: CDR1 LGHDT, CDR2 YNNKEL (reference sequence). CDR3 region: CASSQWASSYNSPLHF. CDR3 in DNA: TGTGCCAGCAGCCAGTGGGCCAGCTCCTATAATTCACCCCTCCACTTT.